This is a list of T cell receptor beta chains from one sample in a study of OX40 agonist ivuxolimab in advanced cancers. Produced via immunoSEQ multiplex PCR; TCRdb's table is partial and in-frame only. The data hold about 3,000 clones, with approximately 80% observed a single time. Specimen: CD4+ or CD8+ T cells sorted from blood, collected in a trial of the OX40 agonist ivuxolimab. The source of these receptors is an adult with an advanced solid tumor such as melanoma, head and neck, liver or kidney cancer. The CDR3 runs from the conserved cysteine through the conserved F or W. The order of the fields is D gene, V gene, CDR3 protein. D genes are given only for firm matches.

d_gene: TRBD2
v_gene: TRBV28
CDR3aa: CASSVLAGLVAGANVLTF

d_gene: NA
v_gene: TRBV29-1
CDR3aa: CSASGNTGELFF

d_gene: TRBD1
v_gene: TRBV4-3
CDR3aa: CASSPRDRGRGEQFF

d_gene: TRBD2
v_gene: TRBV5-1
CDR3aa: CASSFGGGDNEQFF

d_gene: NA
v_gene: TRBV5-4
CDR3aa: CASSLRGGNGQFF

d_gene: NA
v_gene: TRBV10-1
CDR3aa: CASSEAQDTTGELFF

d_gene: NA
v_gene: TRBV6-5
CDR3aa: CASRPGALSSPLHF

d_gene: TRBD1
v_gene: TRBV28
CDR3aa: CASRGQGYDQPQHF

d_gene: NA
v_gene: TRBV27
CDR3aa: CASRGGYEQYF

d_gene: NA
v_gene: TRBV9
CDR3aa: CASIGGARVYATNEKLFF

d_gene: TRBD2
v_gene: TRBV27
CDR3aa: CASSLSGILAGRSTDTQYF

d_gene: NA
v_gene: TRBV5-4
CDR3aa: CASSWYDTGELFF

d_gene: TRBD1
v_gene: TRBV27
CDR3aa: CASSLGQGTGHRELFF

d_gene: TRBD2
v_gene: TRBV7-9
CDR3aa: CASSGGLAGGPLETQYF

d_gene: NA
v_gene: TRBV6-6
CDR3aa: CASSYSETQYF

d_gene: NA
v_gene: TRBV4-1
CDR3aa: CASSQDPLTMVDEQFF

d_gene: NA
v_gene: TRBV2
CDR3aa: CASSEVRGRTAYEQYF

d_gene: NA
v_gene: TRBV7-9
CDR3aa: CASSSRDWGSNEQFF

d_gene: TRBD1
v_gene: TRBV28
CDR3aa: CASSSPDRVAGNTIYF

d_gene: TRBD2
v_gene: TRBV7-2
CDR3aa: CASSQISGGAGRNEQYF

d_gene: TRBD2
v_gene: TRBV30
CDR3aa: CAWRSGLAGTDTQYF

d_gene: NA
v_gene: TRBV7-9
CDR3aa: CASSLASARDEQYF

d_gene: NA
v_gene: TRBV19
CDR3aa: CASSPGTYGSGNTIYF

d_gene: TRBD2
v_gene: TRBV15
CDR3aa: CATSRSLAGGPGQETQYF

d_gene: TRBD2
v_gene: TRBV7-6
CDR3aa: CASSLIAGGRSYNEQFF

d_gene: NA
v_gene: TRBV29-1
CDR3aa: CSAFSGTRGNEQFF

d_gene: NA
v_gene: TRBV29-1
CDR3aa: CSVGDYEQYF

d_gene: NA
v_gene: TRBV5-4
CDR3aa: CASSLAGRGWPNYGYTF

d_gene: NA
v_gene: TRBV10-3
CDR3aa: CAISAGGGEAFF

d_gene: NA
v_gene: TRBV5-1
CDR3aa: CASSLSGPEGGIYEQYF

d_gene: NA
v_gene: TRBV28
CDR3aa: CATYRDTNYEQYF

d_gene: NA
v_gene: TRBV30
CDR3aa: CAWRKPTGGEKLFF

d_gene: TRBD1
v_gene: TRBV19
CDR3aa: CASSSRTGGVPQHF

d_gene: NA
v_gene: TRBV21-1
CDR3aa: CASIGLAGETGELFF

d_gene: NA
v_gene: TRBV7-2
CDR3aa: CASSPVRFYGYTF

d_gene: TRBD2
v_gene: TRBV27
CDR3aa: CASSGLVPSLSYNEQFF

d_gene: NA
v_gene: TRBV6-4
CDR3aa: CASSASPGTGELFF

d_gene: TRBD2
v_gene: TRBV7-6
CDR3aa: CASTATPTSGGNEQFF

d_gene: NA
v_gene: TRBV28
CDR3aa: CASSLRGGQPQHF

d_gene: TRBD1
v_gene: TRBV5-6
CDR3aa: CASSLLQGRYTEAFF

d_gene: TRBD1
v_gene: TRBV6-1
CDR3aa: CASSEWRTGAYEQYF

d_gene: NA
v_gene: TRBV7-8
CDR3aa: CASSLIGGDGYGYTF

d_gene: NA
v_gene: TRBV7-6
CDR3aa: CASSLMRQAPVYEQYF

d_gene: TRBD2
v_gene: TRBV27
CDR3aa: CASAGLAGYQETQYF

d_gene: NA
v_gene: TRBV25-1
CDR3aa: CASSDSWDGYTF

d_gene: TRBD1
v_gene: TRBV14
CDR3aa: CASSQGTGPNPYEQYF

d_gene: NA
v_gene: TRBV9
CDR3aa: CASSVEARLGNEQFF

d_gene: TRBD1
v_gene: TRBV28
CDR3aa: CASSFRDRAEQYF

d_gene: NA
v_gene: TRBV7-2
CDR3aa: CASSLVHPNYGYTF

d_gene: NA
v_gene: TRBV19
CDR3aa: CASSIGQNSPLHF